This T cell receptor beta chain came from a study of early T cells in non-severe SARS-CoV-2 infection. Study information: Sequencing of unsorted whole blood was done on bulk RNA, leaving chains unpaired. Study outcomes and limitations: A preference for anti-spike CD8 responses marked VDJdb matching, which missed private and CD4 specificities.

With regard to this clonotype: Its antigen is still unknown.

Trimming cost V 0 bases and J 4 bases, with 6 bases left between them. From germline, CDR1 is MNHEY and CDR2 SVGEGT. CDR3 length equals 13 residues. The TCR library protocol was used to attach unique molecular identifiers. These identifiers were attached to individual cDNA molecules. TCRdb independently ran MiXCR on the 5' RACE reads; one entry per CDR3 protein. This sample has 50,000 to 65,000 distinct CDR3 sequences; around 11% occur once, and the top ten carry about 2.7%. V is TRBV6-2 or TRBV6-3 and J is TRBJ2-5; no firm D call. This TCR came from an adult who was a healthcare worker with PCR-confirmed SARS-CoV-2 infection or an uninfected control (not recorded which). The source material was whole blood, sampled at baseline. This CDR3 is CASSYSIGETQYF. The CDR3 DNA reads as TGTGCCAGCAGTTACTCGATCGGAGAGACCCAGTACTTC.